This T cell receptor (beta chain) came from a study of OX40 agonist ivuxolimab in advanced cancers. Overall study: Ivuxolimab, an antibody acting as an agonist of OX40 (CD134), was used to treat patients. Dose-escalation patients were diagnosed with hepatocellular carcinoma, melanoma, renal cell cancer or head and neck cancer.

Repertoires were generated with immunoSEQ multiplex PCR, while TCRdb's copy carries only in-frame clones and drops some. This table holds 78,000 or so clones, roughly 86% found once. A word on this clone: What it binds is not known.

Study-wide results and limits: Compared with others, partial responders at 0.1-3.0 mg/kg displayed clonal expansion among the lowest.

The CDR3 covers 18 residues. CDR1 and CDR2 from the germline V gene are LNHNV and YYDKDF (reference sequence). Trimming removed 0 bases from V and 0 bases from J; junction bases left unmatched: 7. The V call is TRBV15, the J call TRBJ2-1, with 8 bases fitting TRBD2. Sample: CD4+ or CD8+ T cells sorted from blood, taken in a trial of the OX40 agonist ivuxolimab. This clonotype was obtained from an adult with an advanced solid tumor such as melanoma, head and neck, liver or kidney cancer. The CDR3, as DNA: TGTGCCACCAGCAGAGATTCAACTAGCGGAAGCTCCTACAATGAGCAGTTCTTC. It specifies CATSRDSTSGSSYNEQFF.